This TCR beta chain is drawn from a study of CD8+ T cells in alopecia areata. Notes on this clone: Its antigen is unidentified.

Stated treatment: oral pan-JAK inhibitor, 5-10 mg twice daily. It was from alopecia areata patients that lesional scalp punch biopsies and peripheral blood were collected. Study results and caveats: Both scalp clonality and the expanded CD8+ clones among the top 100 showed a significant decrease with tofacitinib. The link between baseline CD8+ expansion and response remains uncertain with one nonresponder.

Germline V gene data show CDR1 as MGHDK and CDR2 as SYGVNS. The CDR3 runs 13 residues. Trimming stripped 6 bases from V and 14 bases from J, with 17 bases between. As the sequencing template, cDNA was produced by extracting RNA and reverse transcribing it. Libraries were prepared by immunoSEQ multiplex PCR; TCRdb keeps only in-frame clonotypes and omits some of them. This sample has around 270,000 clones, with 58% found just once. This material consisted of CD4+ T cells sorted from blood, taken at week 24, from a patient treated with tofacitinib. The origin of this receptor is a human donor with alopecia areata. This chain joins TRBV25-1 and TRBJ1-6; D uncertain. CDR3 amino acids: CASRYLEQSTLHF. CDR3 DNA: TGTGCCAGCAGGTACCTTGAGCAAAGCACCCTCCACTTT.